A single sample gave rise to the 8 T cell receptor beta chains below, sequenced in a study of shared clonotypes between healthy human individuals. Assay used: immunoSEQ multiplex PCR; TCRdb lists only in-frame clones, some missing. The sample includes 2.3 million or so clones, more than 85% of them seen just once. Sequencing input: naive CD4+ T cells from PBMCs. Described subset: CD45RA+ positively selected. Receptor source: a man aged 18-30 years in good health. Some clones in this sample may be carry-over from other donors' samples.

This rearrangement joins TRBV27 to TRBJ2-7, with 7 bases matching TRBD1. This CDR3 has 14 amino acids. The germline CDR1 and CDR2 sequences are MNHEY and SMNVEV (reference sequence). V dropped 0 bases and J dropped 3; count of bases not matched to a gene: 2. The CDR3 loop reads CASSLSRDSYEQYF. The DNA of the CDR3 is TGTGCCAGCAGTTTATCGAGGGACAGCTACGAGCAGTACTTC.

The chain is built from TRBV21-1 and TRBJ2-5; TRBD2 is taken as the D call from the table, unchecked against the DNA. TRBV21-1 is assigned pseudogene status. The CDR3 extends over 16 amino acids. CDR3 amino acids: CASSKGGRRGQETQYF. CDR3 in DNA: TGTGCCAGCAGCAAAGGGGGACGGCGGGGGCAAGAGACCCAGTACTTC.

The J gene is TRBJ2-5, the V gene TRBV10-3; 9 bases agree with TRBD1. The CDR3 loop spans 14 amino acids. After removal of 6 bases from V and 2 bases from J, the junction contained 4 bases not matched to a gene. Germline V lookup: CDR1 ENHRY, CDR2 SYGVKD. The CDR3 is CAIRVDRGQETQYF. CDR3 DNA sequence: TGTGCCATCAGGGTGGACAGGGGACAAGAGACCCAGTACTTC.

This clone was recorded once. V is TRBV28 and J is TRBJ2-7; a possible D gene is TRBD2 (7 bases). The CDR3 is made up of 14 amino acids. Germline V gene sequence: CDR1 MDHEN, CDR2 SYDVKM. The ends were cut back, 5 bases at V and 4 bases at J, with 15 bases in the middle. The CDR3 loop reads CASSTGGSLYEQYF. CDR3 in DNA: TGTGCCAGCAGTACGGGGGGCTCGTTATACGAGCAGTACTTC.

Worth noting for this clone: Other DNA sequences within the sample encode an identical CDR3. V gene TRBV7-3 combines with J gene TRBJ2-2, with D possibly TRBD1 on 6 matching bases. V shed 2 bases and J shed 1 base, with 11 bases lying between them. CDR1 SGHTA and CDR2 FQGTGA come from the germline V gene. The CDR3 has 16 amino acids. The CDR3: CASSLLGQRNTGELFF. CDR3 DNA sequence: TGTGCCAGCAGCTTACTCGGACAGAGGAACACCGGGGAGCTGTTTTTT.

The chain uses TRBV5-6 and TRBJ2-7, with D perhaps given as TRBD1 or TRBD2 (6 bases each). Germline lookup yields CDR1 SGHDT and CDR2 YYEEEE. Between the trimmed V and J ends, which lost 1 base and 4 bases, there was a span of 15 bases. The CDR3 contains 15 residues. CDR3 region: CASSLRPGAGYEQYF. CDR3 in DNA: TGTGCCAGCAGCTTGAGGCCGGGGGCCGGTTACGAGCAGTACTTC.

The gene calls are TRBV5-1 and TRBJ2-7; TRBD1 matches 7 bases. The V gene end was trimmed by 2 bases and the J gene end by 2 bases; junction bases not matched to a gene: 7. The V gene's germline CDR1 is SGHRS and CDR2 YFSETQ. The CDR3 is 15 amino acids. The CDR3 DNA is TGCGCCAGCAGCTTTTCCGGGACAGATCCCTACGAGCAGTACTTC. Translating gives CASSFSGTDPYEQYF. Full variable domain (outside the CDR3, taken from reference TRBV5-1 and TRBJ2-7): KAGVTQTPRYLIKTRGQQVTLSCSPISGHRSVSWYQQTPGQGLQFLFEYFSETQRNKGNFPGRFSGRQFSNSRSEMNVSTLELGDSALYLCASSFSGTDPYEQYFGPGTRLTVT.

The genes are TRBV6-5 and TRBJ2-5; D remains unclear. The CDR3 length is 14 residues. CDR1 MNHEY and CDR2 SVGAGI come from the germline V gene. V lost 6 bases, J lost 2 bases, and 13 bases lay in between. For the CDR3, the DNA is TGTGCCAGCAGACAACGAGGCAGACAAGAGACCCAGTACTTC. The encoded protein is CASRQRGRQETQYF.